The T cell receptor beta chain described here comes from a study of identical twins. The germline CDR1 and CDR2 sequences are SGHRS and YFSETQ. V was clipped by 1 base and J by 3 bases; unmatched bases: 5. This CDR3 comprises 15 residues. TCRdb itself ran the 5' RACE reads through MiXCR, one entry per CDR3 protein. The repertoire includes 690,000 or so distinct CDR3 sequences, around 8.6% of them detected once, and roughly 0.9% sits in the top ten. This clonotype occurred many times. These data were also filed under a second study, of yellow fever vaccine responses in identical twins.

Material for sequencing was PBMCs. The chain carries TRBV5-1 and TRBJ2-7; the match to TRBD2 covers 9 bases. This TCR came from a woman between 18 and 29 years old in good health. The CDR3 DNA reads as TGCGCCAGCAGCTTGATATTAGCGGGGGACTACGAGCAGTACTTC. Translated: CASSLILAGDYEQYF.